A single sample gave rise to the 11 T cell receptor beta chains below, sequenced in a study of CD8 T cells in ankylosing spondylitis. TCRdb used MiXCR to reprocess the 5' RACE reads, holding one entry per CDR3 protein. The table lists under 250,000 distinct CDR3 sequences, around 11% of them singletons. The sample consisted of blood, either unsorted or a sorted T cell fraction (not recorded which). These receptors were taken from a male donor with ankylosing spondylitis or in good health (not recorded which).

Ten or more counts support this clonotype. The chain has TRBV20-1 and TRBJ2-1, with D perhaps TRBD1 or TRBD2 (7 bases each). The CDR3 loop spans 17 amino acids. Germline lookup yields CDR1 DFQATT and CDR2 SNEGSKA (reference sequence). Between the trimmed V and J ends, which lost 3 bases and 2 bases, there was a span of 20 bases. The CDR3 nucleotides are TGCAGTGCTAGTCACCAGGGGGGGCGGACTCCCTACAATGAGCAGTTCTTC. The encoded protein is CSASHQGGRTPYNEQFF.

This clonotype was seen many times. V is TRBV15 and J is TRBJ2-1; the D is unclear. Germline assignment: CDR1 LNHNV and CDR2 YYDKDF (reference sequence). V was shortened by 0 bases and J by 8 bases, with 11 bases between the two germline ends. The CDR3 extends over 14 amino acids. This CDR3 is CATSRETVGYEQFF. The CDR3 DNA reads TGTGCCACCAGCAGAGAAACGGTAGGCTATGAGCAGTTCTTC.

This chain connects TRBV18 to TRBJ2-7; TRBD2 agrees at 11 bases. Losses at the gene ends were 10 bases for V and 3 bases for J; bases not matched to a gene: 5. Germline V gene lookup returns CDR1 KGHSH and CDR2 LQKENI. This CDR3 contains 13 residues. DNA for the CDR3: TGTGCCACCCGACTAGCGGGACGCTACGAGCAGTACTTC. This translates into CATRLAGRYEQYF.

This clonotype has only a few counts. This rearrangement joins TRBV5-5 to TRBJ2-6, with 7 bases lining up with TRBD2. V was pared by 4 bases and J by 4 bases, with 11 bases of the junction left unmatched. Germline V gene sequence: CDR1 SGHKS, CDR2 YYEKEE (reference sequence). This CDR3 is 17 amino acids long. CDR3 coding DNA: TGTGCCAGCAGCGGAGCAGACGGGAGGTCGGGGGCCAACGTCCTGACTTTC. Its translation: CASSGADGRSGANVLTF.

This clonotype came up a few times. The chain couples TRBV7-9 to TRBJ1-5; a weak D match, TRBD1 (6 bases). The V gene lost 4 bases and the J gene lost 0 bases, with 16 bases spanning the gap. CDR3 length: 17 residues. Germline loops: CDR1 SEHNR, CDR2 FQNEAQ (reference sequence). The CDR3 loop reads CASSSLGGPNSNQPQHF. CDR3 DNA sequence: TGTGCCAGCAGCTCCCTGGGGGGGCCTAATAGCAATCAGCCCCAGCATTTT.

This clonotype was seen many times. V gene TRBV5-1 combines with J gene TRBJ2-2; D is unclear. The CDR3 is 15 amino acids. Per the germline V gene, CDR1 is SGHRS and CDR2 is YFSETQ. V was clipped by 1 base and J by 4 bases, with 11 bases between them. The CDR3 is CASSLMSGLTGELFF. In DNA, the CDR3 is TGCGCCAGCAGCTTGATGTCAGGTCTCACCGGGGAGCTGTTTTTT.

This clonotype was observed many times. The chain uses TRBV10-3 and TRBJ2-5; D may be TRBD1 or TRBD2 (5 bases each). The CDR3 runs to 14 residues. CDR1 and CDR2 from the germline V gene are ENHRY and SYGVKD. The V end was cut by 0 bases, the J end by 5 bases, with 10 bases between. This chain's CDR3 is CAISESGVYETQYF. CDR3 bases: TGTGCCATCAGTGAGTCGGGGGTTTATGAGACCCAGTACTTC.

The chain carries TRBV7-6 and TRBJ2-2; the D is unclear. Germline V gives CDR1 SGHVS, CDR2 FNYEAQ. The CDR3 runs to 15 residues. V was shortened by 0 bases and J by 4 bases, with 9 bases between the two germline ends. For the CDR3, the DNA is TGTGCCAGCAGCTTAGCAAGATGGGGCACCGGGGAGCTGTTTTTT. This encodes CASSLARWGTGELFF.

This chain links TRBV11-3 with TRBJ2-7; 15 bases fit TRBD2. Germline V CDR1 and CDR2: SGHNT, YENEEA. With V trimmed by 5 bases and J by 0 bases, 8 bases remained unmatched. This CDR3 spans 18 amino acids. The CDR3 DNA reads as TGTGCCAGCAGCCCCCGGGGACTAGCGGGGGGCCGCTCCTACGAGCAGTACTTC. Its translation: CASSPRGLAGGRSYEQYF.

This clonotype appeared many times. DNA for the CDR3: TGCGCCAGCAGCTTGGCCTCAAGGGGGCTTAATATTCATGAAGCTTTCTTT. Its protein product is CASSLASRGLNIHEAFF. V and J are TRBV5-1 and TRBJ1-1; 7 positions match TRBD1. V was pared by 0 bases and J by 7 bases, with 15 bases of the junction left unmatched. CDR3 size: 17 residues. Germline CDR1 reads SGHRS; CDR2 reads YFSETQ.

This clonotype was picked up many times. The chain has TRBV9 and TRBJ2-2, with D hard to call. This CDR3 is built from 16 residues. The V end was cut by 0 bases, the J end by 0 bases, with 9 bases between. CDR1 SGDLS and CDR2 YYNGEE come from the germline V gene. CDR3 sequence reads: CASSVGPTSNTGELFF. CDR3 coding DNA: TGTGCCAGCAGCGTAGGTCCGACTTCGAACACCGGGGAGCTGTTTTTT.